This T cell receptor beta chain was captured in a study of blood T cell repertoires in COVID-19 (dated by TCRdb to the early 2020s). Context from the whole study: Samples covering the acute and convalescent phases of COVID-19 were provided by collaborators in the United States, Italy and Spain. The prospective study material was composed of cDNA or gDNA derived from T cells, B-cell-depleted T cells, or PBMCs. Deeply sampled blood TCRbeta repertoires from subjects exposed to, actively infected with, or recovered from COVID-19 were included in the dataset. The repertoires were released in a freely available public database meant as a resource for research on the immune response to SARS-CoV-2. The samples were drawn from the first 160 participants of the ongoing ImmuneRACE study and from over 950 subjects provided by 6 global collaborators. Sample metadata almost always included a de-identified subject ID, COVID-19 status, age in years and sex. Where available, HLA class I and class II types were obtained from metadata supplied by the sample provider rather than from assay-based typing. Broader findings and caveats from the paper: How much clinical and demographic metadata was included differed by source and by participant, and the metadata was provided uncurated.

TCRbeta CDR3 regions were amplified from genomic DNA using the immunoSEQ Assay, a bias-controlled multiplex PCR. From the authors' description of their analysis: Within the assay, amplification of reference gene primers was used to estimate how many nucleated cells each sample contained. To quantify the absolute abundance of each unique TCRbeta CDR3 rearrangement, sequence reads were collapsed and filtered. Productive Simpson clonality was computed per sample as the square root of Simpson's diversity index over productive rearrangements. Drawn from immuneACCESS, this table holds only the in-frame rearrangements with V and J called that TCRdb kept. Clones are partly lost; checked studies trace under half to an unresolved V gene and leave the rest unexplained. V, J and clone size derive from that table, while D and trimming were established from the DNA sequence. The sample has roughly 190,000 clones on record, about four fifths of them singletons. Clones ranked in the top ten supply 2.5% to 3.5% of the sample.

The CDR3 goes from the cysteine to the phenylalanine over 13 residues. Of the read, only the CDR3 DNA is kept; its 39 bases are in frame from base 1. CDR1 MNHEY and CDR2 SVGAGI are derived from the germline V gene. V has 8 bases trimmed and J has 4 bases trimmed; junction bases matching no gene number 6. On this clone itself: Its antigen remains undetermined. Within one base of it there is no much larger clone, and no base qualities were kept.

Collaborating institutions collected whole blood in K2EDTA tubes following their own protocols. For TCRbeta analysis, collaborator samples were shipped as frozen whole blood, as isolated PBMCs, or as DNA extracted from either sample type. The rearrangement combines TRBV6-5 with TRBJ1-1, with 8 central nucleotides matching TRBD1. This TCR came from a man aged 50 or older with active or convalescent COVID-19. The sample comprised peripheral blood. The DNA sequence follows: TGTGCCAGCGGAGACAGGGGTATCACTGAAGCTTTCTTT. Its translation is CASGDRGITEAFF.